The next 25 T cell receptor beta chains were all read from a single sample in a study of T cell clonality in common variable immunodeficiency. TCRdb's copy holds only in-frame clones and misses some; the assay was immunoSEQ multiplex PCR. This sample shows tens of thousands of clones and no singletons; under 11% rests with the ten largest. Sequenced: peripheral blood mononuclear cells. The origin of the receptors is a person between 18 and 75 years old in good health.

This clone came up many times. The read terminates 3 residues before the CDR3 end, so the remaining end is supplied by the germline J gene. V and J are TRBV6-2 or TRBV6-3 and TRBJ2-2; 12 bases fit TRBD2. The CDR3 is 13 residues long. Germline V gives CDR1 MNHEY, CDR2 SVGEGT. The CDR3 loop reads CALGLAGTGELFF. The sequenced CDR3 bases are TGTGCACTTGGACTAGCGGGAACCGGGGAG.

This clone was counted many times. Read data end 3 residues before the CDR3 end; the end is taken from the germline J gene. J is TRBJ1-1 and V is TRBV4-2, with D perhaps matching TRBD1 (5 bases). The CDR3 spans 18 residues. CDR1 and CDR2 from the germline V gene are LGHNA and YNFKEQ. The V and J ends lost 0 bases and 1 base respectively, with 18 bases between them. CDR3 sequence: CASSQEYSRAAQNTEAFF. The DNA read from the CDR3 is TGTGCCAGCAGCCAAGAATATTCCAGGGCAGCTCAGAACACTGAA.

There are many counts of this clone. Read coverage stops 3 residues before the CDR3 terminus; the germline J gene supplies the remainder. The gene calls are TRBV7-4 and TRBJ1-4; D is unclear. Per germline, CDR1 SGHVT and CDR2 SQSDAQ. Trimming cost V 6 bases and J 3 bases, with 14 bases left between them. The CDR3 runs to 15 residues. The part of the CDR3 DNA that was read is TGTGCCAGCAGGTACCAAAGGCAGTCTAATGAAAAA. It encodes CASRYQRQSNEK. The whole CDR3 reads CASRYQRQSNEKLFF.

This clone was recorded at least ten times. Read data end 3 residues before the CDR3 end; the end is taken from the germline J gene. This rearrangement joins TRBV19 to TRBJ1-2; D is perhaps TRBD1 (6 bases). The CDR3 length is 14 residues. Germline V gene lookup returns CDR1 LNHDA and CDR2 SQIVND (reference sequence). The V end was cut by 5 bases, the J end by 5 bases, with 15 bases between. The DNA read from the CDR3 is TGTGCCAGTAGTGACACAGGGAAGTTGTATGGC. It is translated as CASSDTGKLYG. The complete CDR3 sequence is CASSDTGKLYGYTF.

This clone appeared many times. The CDR3 end falls 3 residues outside the read, so it is completed with the germline J gene. This chain joins TRBV20-1 and TRBJ2-7; a weak D match, TRBD2 (6 bases). This CDR3 has 12 amino acids. The V and J ends lost 3 bases and 1 base respectively, with 7 bases between them. The germline V gene encodes CDR1 DFQATT and CDR2 SNEGSKA (reference sequence). This chain's CDR3 is CSARSGSYEQYF. The sequenced CDR3 bases are TGCAGTGCTAGGAGCGGGTCCTACGAG.

This clone was seen ten or more times. Read coverage stops 3 residues before the CDR3 terminus; the germline J gene supplies the remainder. V gene TRBV7-9 combines with J gene TRBJ2-6; D gene unclear. The germline V and J ends were trimmed by 1 base and 3 bases, with 7 bases remaining between them. The CDR3 runs 15 residues. Germline lookup yields CDR1 SEHNR and CDR2 FQNEAQ (reference sequence). CDR3 DNA, as far as it was read: TGTGCCAGCAGCTTAGGGCAGAGTGGGGCCAACGTC. It specifies CASSLGQSGANV. The whole CDR3 is CASSLGQSGANVLTF.

This clone was found many times. The CDR3 end lies 3 residues beyond the end of the read and is filled in from the germline J gene. This chain links TRBV4-1 with TRBJ2-1; 9 bases are shared with TRBD2. V lost 0 bases and J lost 7; bases outside the gene matches: 7. CDR1 and CDR2 from the germline V gene are MGHRA and YSYEKL. This CDR3 contains 16 residues. The CDR3 protein is CASSQERTSVENEQFF. CDR3 DNA (partial): TGCGCCAGCAGCCAAGAACGGACTAGCGTAGAAAATGAG.

This clone was observed at least ten times. Read sequence stops 3 residues before the CDR3 end, and the germline J gene provides the missing end. The rearrangement joins TRBV14 to TRBJ2-7; 8 nucleotides align to TRBD1. Germline CDR1 SGHDN, CDR2 FVKESK. V trimming: 4 bases; J trimming: 4 bases; junction bases outside the gene matches: 6. This CDR3 is built from 14 residues. The sequenced part of the CDR3 DNA is TGTGCCAGCAGCCCGGGACAGGAAGCTTACGAG. As protein: CASSPGQEAYE. The complete CDR3 sequence is CASSPGQEAYEQYF.

There are many counts of this clone. Relative to the germline gene, one junction end is altered; a read error may explain this. The read gets to within 3 residues of the CDR3 end, and the germline J gene fills in the rest. The J gene is TRBJ1-4, the V gene TRBV4-2, with 7 bases lining up with TRBD1. CDR1 is LGHNA and CDR2 is YNFKEQ in the germline V gene. The CDR3 runs 16 residues. The CDR3 DNA, read in part, is TGCGCCAGCAGCCAAGGAGACAGGGCAACTAATGAAAAA. Translation: CASSQGDRATNEK. The complete CDR3 protein is CASSQGDRATNEKLFF.

This clone was recorded at least ten times. The read halts 3 residues ahead of the CDR3 end, with the missing end drawn from the germline J gene. This chain joins TRBV2 and TRBJ2-6, with D hard to call. V was pared by 6 bases and J by 0 bases, with 6 bases between. Germline CDR1 and CDR2: SNHLY and FYNNEI. The CDR3 loop spans 14 amino acids. The CDR3 here is CASSRVSGANVLTF. The CDR3 DNA, read in part, is TGTGCCAGCAGCAGAGTCTCTGGGGCCAACGTC.

This clone has ten or more counts. The read ends 3 residues shy of where the CDR3 ends; the end is completed using the germline J gene. V is TRBV19 and J is TRBJ2-1, with TRBD2 matching over 10 bases. The trim removed 6 bases at V and 8 bases at J, leaving 13 bases unmatched. CDR3 length equals 16 residues. Per the germline V gene, CDR1 is LNHDA and CDR2 is SQIVND (reference sequence). CDR3 bases read: TGTGCCAGTAGCACCGCAAGCGGGAGGGCCAGCGATGAG. It is translated as CASSTASGRASDE. The CDR3 as a whole reads CASSTASGRASDEQFF.

This clone was seen at least ten times. The read terminates 3 residues before the CDR3 end, so the remaining end is supplied by the germline J gene. The chain has TRBV7-3 and TRBJ1-1, with 7 bases lining up with TRBD1. The CDR3 contains 15 residues. The V gene's germline CDR1 is SGHTA and CDR2 FQGTGA. The ends lost 5 bases at V and 0 bases at J; junction bases unmatched: 6. The CDR3 spells CASSETGQVNTEAFF. The DNA read from the CDR3 is TGTGCCAGCAGCGAGACCGGACAGGTGAACACTGAA.

This clone was recorded many times. The CDR3 end lies 3 residues beyond the end of the read and is filled in from the germline J gene. This sequence joins TRBV19 and TRBJ1-2; D is unresolved. Trimming stripped 5 bases from V and 5 bases from J, with 9 bases between. The germline gives CDR1 LNHDA, CDR2 SQIVND (reference sequence). The CDR3 spans 12 residues. The covered CDR3 bases are TGTGCCAGTAGTTGGGCAGATTATGGC. Translated, it gives CASSWADYG. The complete CDR3 protein is CASSWADYGYTF.

This clone was recorded at least ten times. CDR3 DNA, as far as it was read: TGCAGTGCCCTAGTAGGACTATCCGATGAG. Protein: CSALVGLSDE. The full CDR3 sequence reads CSALVGLSDEQFF. This rearrangement joins TRBV20-1 to TRBJ2-1, with D possibly being TRBD2 (6 bases). The CDR3 goes on 3 residues after the read ends, and that part is filled in from the germline J gene. The V and J ends lost 6 bases and 8 bases respectively, with 17 bases between them. Germline V CDR1 and CDR2: DFQATT, SNEGSKA (reference sequence). This CDR3 contains 13 residues.

The table lists this clone with many counts. The read ends 3 residues before the CDR3 terminus; that terminus is restored from the germline J gene. The V gene is TRBV5-4, the J gene TRBJ2-5; tentative D call: TRBD2 (6 bases). The CDR3 length is 13 residues. V was trimmed by 5 bases and J by 5 bases, leaving 13 bases between them. Germline CDR1 reads SGHNT; CDR2 reads YYREEE (reference sequence). The DNA read from the CDR3 is TGTGCCAGCAGGGCAACTGGAGGGGAGACC. Translation gives CASRATGGET. The full CDR3 sequence reads CASRATGGETQYF.

Notes on this clone: The CDR3 end lies 3 residues beyond the end of the read and is filled in from the germline J gene. The J gene is TRBJ2-5, the V gene TRBV20-1; no clear D gene. Per germline, CDR1 DFQATT and CDR2 SNEGSKA (reference sequence). The CDR3 covers 14 residues. The V gene lost 6 bases and the J gene lost 5 bases, with 19 bases spanning the gap. The CDR3 sequence: CSAATPGVQETQYF. The covered CDR3 bases are TGCAGTGCCGCGACCCCAGGCGTTCAGGAGACC.

This clone was picked up many times. The read finishes 3 residues shy of the CDR3 end, and the germline J gene is used to complete it. The V gene is TRBV28, the J gene TRBJ1-1, with a weak D call TRBD1 (6 bases). Per germline, CDR1 MDHEN and CDR2 SYDVKM. The CDR3 covers 13 residues. V was pared by 3 bases and J by 4 bases, with 9 bases between. The CDR3 DNA, read in part, is TGTGCCAGCAGTTTGGGAGGGGGCACTGAA. Its protein is CASSLGGGTE. The full CDR3 reads CASSLGGGTEAFF.

This clone was found many times. The read terminates 3 residues ahead of where the CDR3 ends, so the germline J gene completes it. V and J are TRBV6-2 or TRBV6-3 and TRBJ1-1; no definite D call. The CDR3 runs to 12 residues. Between the trimmed V and J ends, which lost 2 bases and 4 bases, there was a span of 5 bases. Germline CDR1 is MNHEY and CDR2 is SVGEGT. The part of the CDR3 DNA that was read is TGTGCCAGCAGTTACGTCGGCACTGAA. This sequence encodes CASSYVGTE. The CDR3 reads in full as CASSYVGTEAFF.

This clone was seen many times. The sequence runs out 3 residues before the end of the CDR3; the remainder is reconstructed from the germline J gene. The chain joins TRBV19 to TRBJ1-2; TRBD1 is a possible D gene (6 bases). This CDR3 spans 13 amino acids. Per the germline V gene, CDR1 is LNHDA and CDR2 is SQIVND (reference sequence). Trimming cost V 3 bases and J 7 bases, with 12 bases left between them. CDR3: CASSIRGAPGYTF. CDR3 DNA (partial): TGTGCCAGTAGTATTCGGGGGGCGCCTGGC.

The table lists this clone with many counts. The read terminates 3 residues before the CDR3 end, so the remaining end is supplied by the germline J gene. The chain uses TRBV6-4 and TRBJ2-6; 8 bases map to TRBD2. This CDR3 region has 19 residues. Germline V gene lookup returns CDR1 MRHNA and CDR2 SNTAGT. After removal of 2 bases from V and 2 bases from J, the junction contained 11 bases not matched to a gene. The CDR3 here is CASSDPVGGGRTGANVLTF. CDR3 bases read: TGTGCCAGCAGTGACCCCGTCGGGGGGGGAAGGACTGGGGCCAACGTC.

This clone showed up many times. The read terminates 3 residues before the CDR3 end, so the remaining end is supplied by the germline J gene. V and J are TRBV6-4 and TRBJ2-5; perhaps TRBD2 as D (5 bases). The ends were cut back, 0 bases at V and 1 base at J, with 12 bases in the middle. The CDR3 has 16 amino acids. Germline values: CDR1 MRHNA, CDR2 SNTAGT. Partial CDR3 DNA: TGTGCCAGCAGTGACTCGCGGGCCACCCCCCAAGAGACC. It codes for CASSDSRATPQET. The complete CDR3 reads CASSDSRATPQETQYF.

This clone was detected many times. The CDR3 end falls 3 residues outside the read, so it is completed with the germline J gene. The chain combines TRBV10-3 with TRBJ1-1; 8 nucleotides agree with TRBD1. The CDR3 loop spans 14 amino acids. V dropped 3 bases and J dropped 1; count of bases not matched to a gene: 1. CDR1 ENHRY and CDR2 SYGVKD come from the germline V gene. CDR3: CAISDGTGNTEAFF. The sequenced part of the CDR3 DNA is TGTGCCATCAGTGATGGGACAGGGAACACTGAA.

The sample holds many counts of this clone. The CDR3 is cut off 3 residues early in the read; its end comes from the germline J gene. The J gene is TRBJ1-5, the V gene TRBV20-1, with TRBD1 matching over 7 bases. Germline CDR1 DFQATT, CDR2 SNEGSKA (reference sequence). The junction had 5 bases not matched to a gene; V was cut back by 0 bases and J by 3 bases. This CDR3 contains 15 residues. Partial CDR3 DNA: TGCAGTGCTAGAGAATGGGACAGAATCAATCAGCCC. Protein sequence: CSAREWDRINQP. The full CDR3 protein reads CSAREWDRINQPQHF.

This clone was seen repeatedly, ten times or more. The DNA ends 3 residues before the CDR3 does, and the rest of the CDR3 is filled in from the germline J gene. The V and J genes are TRBV6-4 and TRBJ1-5, with 8 bases matching TRBD1. Unmatched junction bases numbered 6, after V lost 6 bases and J lost 5 bases. This CDR3 region has 14 residues. The germline CDR1 and CDR2 sequences are MRHNA and SNTAGT. Partial CDR3 DNA: TGTGCCAGCAGCCCGGACAGGGCCGATCAGCCC. It is translated as CASSPDRADQP. The whole CDR3 is CASSPDRADQPQHF.

At least ten counts were recorded for this clone. The read ends 3 residues shy of where the CDR3 ends; the end is completed using the germline J gene. This sequence joins TRBV5-5 and TRBJ2-2; a weak D match, TRBD1 (6 bases). V shed 1 base and J shed 4 bases, with 11 bases lying between them. Germline values: CDR1 SGHKS, CDR2 YYEKEE (reference sequence). This CDR3 has 15 residues. The CDR3 sequence: CASSLLGAITGELFF. CDR3 bases read: TGTGCCAGCAGCTTGTTGGGGGCAATCACCGGGGAG.